The clone carrying this T cell receptor beta chain was counted many times. Its antigen remains unknown. This sample is part of a study of regulatory T cells in long-lasting Graves disease. Trimming took 5 bases from V and 2 from J; bases not matched to a gene: 15. The V gene's germline CDR1 is MNHNS and CDR2 SASEGT. This CDR3 has 18 amino acids. Documented time point: persistent/refractory GD, antithyroid drugs over 5 years with positive TRAb. With RNA extracted from PBMCs as input, the TCR library was made. iRepertoire HTBI primers and Arm-PCR of CDR3 regions built TCR beta libraries. TCRdb recomputed calls from the multiplex PCR reads with MiXCR, one row per CDR3 protein. The repertoire includes 400,000 to 500,000 distinct CDR3 sequences, 20% to 25% of them detected once, and roughly 7.7% sits in the top ten. Study-wide points: Favoring TRBV28, TRBJ1-2 and TRBJ2-5 was a feature seen in persistent disease.

The chain has TRBV6-1 and TRBJ2-5, with TRBD2 identical over 9 bases. The receptor comes from a female donor with Graves disease. Sample: peripheral blood mononuclear cells (PBMCs), taken when the disease was refractory, from a patient treated with antithyroid drugs. Written as DNA, the CDR3 is TGTGCCAGCAGTCTGACTAGCGGTAAAAGGGGGTTTCAAGAGACCCAGTACTTC. Amino acid sequence: CASSLTSGKRGFQETQYF.